This TCR beta chain was sequenced for a study of cytomegalovirus exposure and HLA in healthy donors. Overall study results and limits: The authors reported that TCR beta sequences could predict HLA-A and HLA-B alleles. These predictions were accurate for most subjects in the first cohort. Later examination showed HLA-associated TCR beta chains had greater clonal expansion than equally common others. Earlier results showed most TCR beta V segments being productive about 90% or about 30% of the time.

The PCR had 60 Vbeta and 13 Jbeta primers. Repertoires were generated with immunoSEQ multiplex PCR, while TCRdb's copy carries only in-frame clones and drops some. The table includes approximately 160,000 clones, 80% detected once. Nominal health characterized the donors when sampled, though unrecorded immune exposures were likely. Germline V gene data show CDR1 as PRHDT and CDR2 as FYEKMQ (reference sequence). Trimming pared 4 bases from V and 6 bases from J, leaving 12 bases between. This CDR3 comprises 13 residues. This clone was counted between two and nine times. The antigen remains undetermined. The TCR comes from a man aged 18 to 29 in good health and CMV-seropositive. The rearrangement links TRBV13 to TRBJ1-1; D possibly corresponds to TRBD1 (5 bases). The sequencing sample was made of PBMCs. The CDR3 region has the DNA TGTGCCAGCAGCTCGGGACTTCGGGCTGAAGCTTTCTTT. Its translation is CASSSGLRAEAFF.